The entry that follows covers one TCR beta chain sequence. The data were obtained in a study of technical replicates of blood from a few donors. The table came from immunoSEQ multiplex PCR; TCRdb's copy has only in-frame clones and leaves some out. This table holds over 10,000 clones, approximately 94% found once. This clonotype was sampled from a human donor in good health. Input material: PBMCs.

This CDR3 is CASSLGGTSAGHTDTQYF. CDR3 DNA sequence: TGCGCCAGCAGCTTGGGGGGGACTAGCGCGGGACACACAGATACGCAGTATTTT. V usage is TRBV5-1 and J usage is TRBJ2-3; 10 positions match TRBD2. V dropped 0 bases and J dropped 2; count of bases not matched to a gene: 9. In germline, CDR1 is SGHRS, CDR2 YFSETQ. The CDR3 is made up of 18 amino acids.